Presented here are 23 T cell receptor beta chains from one specimen sequenced in a study of cytomegalovirus exposure and HLA in healthy donors. TCRdb keeps only in-frame clones here, not all; method: immunoSEQ multiplex PCR. The sample records 130,000 to 150,000 clones, approximately 84% being singletons. The sequenced sample consisted of PBMCs. The receptors shown here come from a woman in her twenties or thirties in good health and CMV-seronegative.

This chain joins TRBV7-2 and TRBJ1-2; D remains unclear. Germline-derived CDR1 and CDR2 are SGHTA and FQGNSA. The CDR3 covers 13 residues. The V gene lost 2 bases and the J gene lost 4 bases, with 8 bases spanning the gap. The CDR3 reads CASSLPSFYGYTF. The CDR3 DNA reads TGTGCCAGCAGCTTACCAAGCTTCTATGGCTACACCTTC.

The chain links TRBV28 to TRBJ2-1; D is perhaps TRBD2 (7 bases). Deletions cut 7 bases from V and 9 bases from J, with 13 bases between. CDR1 and CDR2 from the germline V gene are MDHEN and SYDVKM. The CDR3 loop spans 12 amino acids. The DNA for the CDR3 is TGTGCCAGCACTGGGGGGGCTGGTGAGCAGTTCTTC. This codes for CASTGGAGEQFF.

The V gene is TRBV7-2, the J gene TRBJ1-2; D uncertain. The V end was cut by 8 bases, the J end by 1 base, with 14 bases between. The length of the CDR3 is 14 residues. Germline CDR1 is SGHTA and CDR2 is FQGNSA. DNA for the CDR3: TGTGCCAGCCCAAATCGGGCGGGTAACTATGGCTACACCTTC. It encodes CASPNRAGNYGYTF.

This sequence joins TRBV10-1 and TRBJ2-3, with a possible D match to TRBD2 (7 bases). Per the germline V gene, CDR1 is WNHNN and CDR2 is SYGVQD (reference sequence). This CDR3 is built from 15 residues. Trimming took off 6 bases at V and 4 bases at J, with 17 bases between the two ends. The CDR3 is CASSPAGASSDTQYF. The CDR3 region has the DNA TGCGCCAGCAGCCCCGCGGGGGCCTCTTCAGATACGCAGTATTTT.

The rearrangement links TRBV7-2 to TRBJ2-5; 10 positions match TRBD1. The junction had 6 bases not matched to a gene; V was cut back by 4 bases and J by 1 base. Germline loops: CDR1 SGHTA, CDR2 FQGNSA. This CDR3 contains 16 residues. In DNA, the CDR3 is TGTGCCAGCAGCTGGGGACAGGGGACGTTCCAAGAGACCCAGTACTTC. Its protein is CASSWGQGTFQETQYF. The variable domain in full, with the rest retrieved from reference TRBV7-2 and TRBJ2-5, is GAGVSQSPSNKVTEKGKDVELRCDPISGHTALYWYRQSLGQGLEFLIYFQGNSAPDKSGLPSDRFSAERTGGSVSTLTIQRTQQEDSAVYLCASSWGQGTFQETQYFGPGTRLLVL.

This clone has a single count. The chain couples TRBV2 to TRBJ1-5; 7 bases align to TRBD1. CDR1 SNHLY and CDR2 FYNNEI come from the germline V gene. This CDR3 spans 14 amino acids. The V segment lost 7 bases and the J segment 3 bases; nucleotides outside the gene matches: 6. The CDR3 bases are TGTGCCAGCAAGGCAGGGACAGCCAATCAGCCCCAGCATTTT. It is translated as CASKAGTANQPQHF.

This chain connects TRBV6-6 to TRBJ1-1; D gene unclear. The CDR3 length is 16 residues. The germline V gene has CDR1 MNHNY and CDR2 SVGAGI (reference sequence). V lost 4 bases, J lost 6 bases, and 21 bases lay in between. CDR3 DNA sequence: TGTGCCAGCAGTTTGGAGAAGGGATCCCTGGAGGCTGAAGCTTTCTTT. This codes for CASSLEKGSLEAEAFF.

This clone was seen only once. V gene TRBV4-1 combines with J gene TRBJ2-2, with 12 bases fitting TRBD2. J was trimmed by 7 bases and V by 4 bases; bases with no gene match: 7. CDR1 MGHRA and CDR2 YSYEKL come from the germline V gene. This CDR3 contains 16 residues. For the CDR3, the DNA is TGCGCCAGCAGCCCCCCTAGCGGGGGGGTTTTCGGGGAGCTGTTTTTT. It is translated as CASSPPSGGVFGELFF.

This chain uses TRBV6-5 with TRBJ1-3; TRBD1 aligns across 7 bases. Germline V CDR1 and CDR2: MNHEY, SVGAGI. This CDR3 is 16 amino acids long. The V segment lost 2 bases and the J segment 4 bases; nucleotides outside the gene matches: 8. DNA for the CDR3: TGTGCCAGCAGTTACGATAGCGCAGGGGGGGGAAACACCATATATTTT. This translates into CASSYDSAGGGNTIYF.

This rearrangement joins TRBV28 to TRBJ2-2, with D hard to call. The CDR3 sequence is 13 residues long. Germline V lookup: CDR1 MDHEN, CDR2 SYDVKM. Trimming stripped 5 bases from V and 5 bases from J, with 9 bases between. Here the CDR3 reads CASSLTATGELFF. Written as DNA, the CDR3 is TGTGCCAGCAGTCTTACAGCTACCGGGGAGCTGTTTTTT. The full variable domain, rest sourced from reference TRBV28 and TRBJ2-2, is DVKVTQSSRYLVKRTGEKVFLECVQDMDHENMFWYRQDPGLGLRLIYFSYDVKMKEKGDIPEGYSVSREKKERFSLILESASTNQTSMYLCASSLTATGELFFGEGSRLTVL.

This chain connects TRBV11-2 to TRBJ1-6, with D maybe TRBD1 (6 bases). The CDR3 sequence is 14 residues long. Deletions cut 5 bases from V and 5 bases from J, with 10 bases between. From germline, CDR1 is SGHAT and CDR2 FQNNGV. The CDR3 sequence: CASSVRTDNSPLHF. In DNA form, the CDR3 reads TGTGCCAGCAGCGTACGGACAGATAATTCACCCCTCCACTTT.

The chain carries TRBV15 and TRBJ1-5; the D gene is possibly TRBD1 (5 bases). The V gene's germline CDR1 is LNHNV and CDR2 YYDKDF (reference sequence). Trimming left V 1 base short and J 4 bases short, with 11 bases between. The CDR3 spans 15 residues. The CDR3 coding sequence is TGTGCCACCAGCAGAGGGACAACAGCTAATCAGCCCCAGCATTTT. The encoded protein is CATSRGTTANQPQHF.

The V and J genes are TRBV11-2 and TRBJ1-1; D is perhaps TRBD1 (6 bases). The CDR3 has 15 residues. Trimming pared 4 bases from V and 5 bases from J, leaving 17 bases between. From germline, CDR1 is SGHAT and CDR2 FQNNGV. The CDR3 region is CASSSHRRGWTEAFF. The CDR3, as DNA: TGTGCCAGCAGCTCCCACCGCAGGGGATGGACTGAAGCTTTCTTT.

The V call is TRBV9, the J call TRBJ2-3; 10 bases line up with TRBD1. CDR3 size: 16 residues. The ends lost 1 base at V and 6 bases at J; junction bases unmatched: 8. The V gene's germline CDR1 is SGDLS and CDR2 YYNGEE. The CDR3 DNA reads as TGTGCCAGCAGCGTAACGACAGGGGGCTTGTTTGATACGCAGTATTTT. It specifies CASSVTTGGLFDTQYF.

V and J are TRBV5-6 and TRBJ1-2, with TRBD1 matching 8 bases. CDR3 size: 14 residues. The J segment lost 6 bases and the V segment lost 6 bases, leaving 10 bases of the junction unmatched. Germline V gene data show CDR1 as SGHDT and CDR2 as YYEEEE. CDR3 residues: CASNIDTGGHGYTF. The CDR3 DNA reads as TGTGCCAGCAACATCGATACAGGGGGTCATGGCTACACCTTC.

The V call is TRBV19, the J call TRBJ1-2; D is uncertain. The CDR3 is 15 amino acids. Germline CDR1 and CDR2: LNHDA and SQIVND (reference sequence). The V and J ends lost 3 bases and 4 bases respectively, with 15 bases between them. The CDR3 DNA is TGTGCCAGTAGTATGATGGAGATCCCCGGCTATGGCTACACCTTC. Its protein product is CASSMMEIPGYGYTF.

This rearrangement joins TRBV9 to TRBJ2-1, with 7 bases identical to TRBD2. The ends lost 4 bases at V and 4 bases at J; junction bases unmatched: 8. This CDR3 has 15 amino acids. Germline V lookup: CDR1 SGDLS, CDR2 YYNGEE. This CDR3 is CASSQVGGSYNEQFF. The CDR3 nucleotides are TGTGCCAGCAGCCAGGTGGGGGGGTCTTACAATGAGCAGTTCTTC.

This clone was counted once. This sequence joins TRBV10-1 and TRBJ2-1; TRBD2 is a possible D gene (5 bases). Looked up from germline, CDR1 is WNHNN and CDR2 is SYGVQD (reference sequence). Trimming left V 8 bases short and J 8 bases short, with 10 bases between. The CDR3 extends over 11 amino acids. In DNA form, the CDR3 reads TGCGCCAGCGGCGAGGGCTATGAGCAGTTCTTC. Amino acids: CASGEGYEQFF.

The chain recombines TRBV5-4 with TRBJ2-6; the match to TRBD1 covers 7 bases. This CDR3 has 15 residues. V was clipped by 4 bases and J by 4 bases; unmatched bases: 5. Germline CDR1 and CDR2: SGHNT and YYREEE (reference sequence). The CDR3 loop is CASSEGAGGANVLTF. The CDR3 coding sequence is TGTGCCAGCAGCGAGGGGGCTGGGGGGGCCAACGTCCTGACTTTC.

The chain couples TRBV7-8 to TRBJ1-5, with 9 positions matching TRBD1. Looked up from germline, CDR1 is SGHVS and CDR2 is FQNEAQ. The junction had 10 bases not matched to a gene; V was cut back by 3 bases and J by 1 base. This CDR3 has 18 amino acids. CDR3 coding DNA: TGTGCCAGCAGCTTCCTACCCGCGGGACAGGGAAGCAATCAGCCCCAGCATTTT. It codes for CASSFLPAGQGSNQPQHF.

V and J are TRBV5-6 and TRBJ2-3; TRBD2 matches 7 bases. Germline V lookup: CDR1 SGHDT, CDR2 YYEEEE. This CDR3 spans 16 amino acids. After removal of 0 bases from V and 2 bases from J, the junction contained 6 bases not matched to a gene. CDR3 DNA sequence: TGTGCCAGCAGCTTGGACCTAGCGGCCTCCACAGATACGCAGTATTTT. Protein sequence: CASSLDLAASTDTQYF.

V gene TRBV5-1 combines with J gene TRBJ2-5; the D gene is possibly TRBD1 (8 bases). The CDR3 spans 14 residues. V lost 4 bases, J lost 5 bases, and 15 bases lay in between. In germline, CDR1 is SGHRS, CDR2 YFSETQ. This CDR3 is CASSPGQGGETQYF. In DNA, the CDR3 is TGCGCCAGCAGCCCTGGACAGGGAGGGGAGACCCAGTACTTC.

The genes are TRBV18 and TRBJ1-3, with D unresolved. Trimming took 0 bases from V and 2 from J, leaving 8 bases between them. Per the germline V gene, CDR1 is KGHSH and CDR2 is LQKENI. This CDR3 is 15 amino acids long. CDR3 coding DNA: TGTGCCAGCTCACCACCCGGGGTGACTGGAAACACCATATATTTT. Translating gives CASSPPGVTGNTIYF.